The sequence of this T cell receptor beta chain was determined in a study of blood T cell repertoires in COVID-19. Study background: T cells, B-cell-depleted T cells, or PBMCs supplied cDNA or gDNA.

Germline V gives CDR1 KGHSH, CDR2 LQKENI. This CDR3 region has 14 residues. Between the trimmed V and J ends, which lost 3 bases and 2 bases, there was a span of 9 bases. Profiled with immunoSEQ multiplex PCR; TCRdb holds only in-frame clones, not every one. The sample yields about 34,000 clones, around 80% seen once. V and J are TRBV18 and TRBJ2-3, with D perhaps matching TRBD2 (5 bases). The sequenced sample was peripheral blood. This clonotype originated in a woman between 55 and 75 years old with acute or convalescent COVID-19. The CDR3 region is CASSPPGNTDTQYF. CDR3 in DNA: TGTGCCAGCTCACCGCCCGGGAACACAGATACGCAGTATTTT.